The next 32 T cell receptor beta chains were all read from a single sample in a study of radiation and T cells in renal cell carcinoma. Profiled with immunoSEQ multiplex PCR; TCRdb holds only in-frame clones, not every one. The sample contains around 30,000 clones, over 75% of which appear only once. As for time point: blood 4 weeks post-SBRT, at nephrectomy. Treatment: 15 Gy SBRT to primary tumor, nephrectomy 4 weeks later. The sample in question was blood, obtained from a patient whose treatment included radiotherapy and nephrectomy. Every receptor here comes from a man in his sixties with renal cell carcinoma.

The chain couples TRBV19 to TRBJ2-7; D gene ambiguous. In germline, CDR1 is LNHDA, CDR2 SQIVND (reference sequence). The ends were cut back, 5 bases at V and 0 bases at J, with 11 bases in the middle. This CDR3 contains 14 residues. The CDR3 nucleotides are TGTGCCAGTAGTGATAGGTCTCGCTCCTACGAGCAGTACTTC. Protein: CASSDRSRSYEQYF.

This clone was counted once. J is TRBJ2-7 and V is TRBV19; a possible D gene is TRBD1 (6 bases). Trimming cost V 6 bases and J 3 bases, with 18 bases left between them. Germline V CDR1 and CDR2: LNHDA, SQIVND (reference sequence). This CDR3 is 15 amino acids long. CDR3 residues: CASSTQGSLLYEQYF. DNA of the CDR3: TGTGCCAGTAGCACACAGGGTTCCCTCCTCTACGAGCAGTACTTC.

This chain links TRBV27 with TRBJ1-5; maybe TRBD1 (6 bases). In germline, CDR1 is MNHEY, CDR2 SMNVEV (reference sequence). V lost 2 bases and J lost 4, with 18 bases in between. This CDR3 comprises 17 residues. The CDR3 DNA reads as TGTGCCAGCAGTTTAAACCCCCGTCAGGGGTGGAATCAGCCCCAGCATTTT. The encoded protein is CASSLNPRQGWNQPQHF.

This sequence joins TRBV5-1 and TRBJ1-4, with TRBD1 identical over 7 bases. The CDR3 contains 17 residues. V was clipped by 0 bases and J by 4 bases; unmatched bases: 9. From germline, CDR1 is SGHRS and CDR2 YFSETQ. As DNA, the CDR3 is TGCGCCAGCAGCTTGGGAGCTTCAGGGGGTTTTAATGAAAAACTGTTTTTT. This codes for CASSLGASGGFNEKLFF.

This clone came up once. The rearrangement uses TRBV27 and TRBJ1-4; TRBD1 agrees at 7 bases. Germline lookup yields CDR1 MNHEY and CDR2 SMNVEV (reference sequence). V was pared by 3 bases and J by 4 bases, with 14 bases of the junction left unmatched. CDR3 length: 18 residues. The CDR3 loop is CASSFRPGTAHFNEKLFF. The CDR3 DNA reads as TGTGCCAGCAGTTTTCGCCCCGGGACAGCACATTTTAATGAAAAACTGTTTTTT.

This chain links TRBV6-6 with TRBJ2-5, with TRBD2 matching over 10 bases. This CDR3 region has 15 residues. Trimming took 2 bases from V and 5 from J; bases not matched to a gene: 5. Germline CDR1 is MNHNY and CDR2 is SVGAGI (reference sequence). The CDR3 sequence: CASSYGPTSGETQYF. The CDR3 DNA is TGTGCCAGCAGTTACGGTCCGACTAGCGGGGAGACCCAGTACTTC.

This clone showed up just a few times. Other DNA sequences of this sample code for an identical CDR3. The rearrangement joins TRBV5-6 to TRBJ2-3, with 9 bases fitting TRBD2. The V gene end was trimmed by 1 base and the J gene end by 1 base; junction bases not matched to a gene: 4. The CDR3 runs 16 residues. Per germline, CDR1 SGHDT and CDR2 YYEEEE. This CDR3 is CASSLMTSGGTDTQYF. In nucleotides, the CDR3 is TGTGCCAGCAGCTTGATGACTAGCGGAGGCACAGATACGCAGTATTTT.

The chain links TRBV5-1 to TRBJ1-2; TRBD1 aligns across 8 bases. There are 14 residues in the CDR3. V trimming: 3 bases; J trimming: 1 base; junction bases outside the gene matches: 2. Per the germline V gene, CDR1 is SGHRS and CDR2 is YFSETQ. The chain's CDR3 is CASSSGGLNYGYTF. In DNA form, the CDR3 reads TGCGCCAGCAGCTCAGGGGGCCTTAACTATGGCTACACCTTC.

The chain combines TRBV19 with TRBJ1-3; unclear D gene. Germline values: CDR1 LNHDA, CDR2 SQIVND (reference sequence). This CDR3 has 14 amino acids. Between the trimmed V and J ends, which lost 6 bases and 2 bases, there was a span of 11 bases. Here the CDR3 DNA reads TGTGCCAGTAGCCAGGAATGGGCTGGAAACACCATATATTTT. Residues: CASSQEWAGNTIYF.

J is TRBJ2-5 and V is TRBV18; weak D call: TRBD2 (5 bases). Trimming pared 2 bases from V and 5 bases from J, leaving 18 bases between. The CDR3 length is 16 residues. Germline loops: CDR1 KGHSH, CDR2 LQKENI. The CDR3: CASSPNGVRVRETQYF. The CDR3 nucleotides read TGTGCCAGCTCACCAAACGGGGTGAGGGTTCGGGAGACCCAGTACTTC.

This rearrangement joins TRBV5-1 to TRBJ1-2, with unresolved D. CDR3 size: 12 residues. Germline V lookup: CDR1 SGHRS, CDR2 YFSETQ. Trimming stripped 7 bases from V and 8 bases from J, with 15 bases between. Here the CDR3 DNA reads TGCGCCAGCTCCTTCGATGGGCACGGCTACACCTTC. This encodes CASSFDGHGYTF.

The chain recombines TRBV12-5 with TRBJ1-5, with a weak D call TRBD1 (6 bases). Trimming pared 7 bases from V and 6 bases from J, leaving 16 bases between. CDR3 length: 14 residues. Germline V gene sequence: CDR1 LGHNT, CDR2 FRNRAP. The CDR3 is CASATQGYGQPQHF. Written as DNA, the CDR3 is TGTGCTAGTGCAACCCAGGGGTACGGTCAGCCCCAGCATTTT.

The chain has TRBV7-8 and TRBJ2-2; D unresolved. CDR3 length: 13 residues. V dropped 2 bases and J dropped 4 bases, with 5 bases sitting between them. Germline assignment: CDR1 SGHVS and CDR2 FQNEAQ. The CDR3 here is CASSLRSTGELFF. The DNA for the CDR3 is TGTGCCAGCAGCTTAAGGTCCACCGGGGAGCTGTTTTTT.

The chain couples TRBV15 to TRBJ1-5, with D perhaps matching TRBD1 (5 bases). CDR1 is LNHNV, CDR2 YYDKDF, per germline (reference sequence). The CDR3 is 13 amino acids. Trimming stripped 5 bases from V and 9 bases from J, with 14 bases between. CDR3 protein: CATSAEGLGPQHF. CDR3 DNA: TGTGCCACCAGCGCGGAGGGACTAGGGCCCCAGCATTTT.

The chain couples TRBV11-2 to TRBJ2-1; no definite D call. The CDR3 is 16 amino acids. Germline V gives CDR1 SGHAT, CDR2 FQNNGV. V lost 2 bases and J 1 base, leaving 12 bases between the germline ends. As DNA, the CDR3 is TGTGCCAGCAGCTTATTTGATGCAAGATCCTACAATGAGCAGTTCTTC. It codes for CASSLFDARSYNEQFF.

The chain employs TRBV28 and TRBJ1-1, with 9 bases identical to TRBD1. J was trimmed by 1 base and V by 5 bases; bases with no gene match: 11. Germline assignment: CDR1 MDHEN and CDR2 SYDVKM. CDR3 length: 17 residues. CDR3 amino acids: CASSQNRGRSANTEAFF. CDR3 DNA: TGTGCCAGCAGTCAAAACAGGGGGCGATCTGCGAACACTGAAGCTTTCTTT.

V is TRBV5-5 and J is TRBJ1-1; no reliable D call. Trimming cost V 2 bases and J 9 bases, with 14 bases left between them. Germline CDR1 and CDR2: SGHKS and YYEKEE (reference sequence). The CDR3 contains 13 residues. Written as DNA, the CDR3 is TGTGCCAGCAGCTTTTTTCTAGGGCAGCAAGCTTTCTTT. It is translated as CASSFFLGQQAFF.

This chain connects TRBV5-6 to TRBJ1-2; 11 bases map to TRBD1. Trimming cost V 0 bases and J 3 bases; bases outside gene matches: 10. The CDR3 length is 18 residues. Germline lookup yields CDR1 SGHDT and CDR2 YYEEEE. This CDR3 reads CASSLDPGQGVLYYGYTF. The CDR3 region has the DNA TGTGCCAGCAGCTTGGATCCGGGACAGGGGGTACTTTACTATGGCTACACCTTC. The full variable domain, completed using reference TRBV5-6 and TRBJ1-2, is DAGVTQSPTHLIKTRGQQVTLRCSPKSGHDTVSWYQQALGQGPQFIFQYYEEEERQRGNFPDRFSGHQFPNYSSELNVNALLLGDSALYLCASSLDPGQGVLYYGYTFGSGTRLTVV.

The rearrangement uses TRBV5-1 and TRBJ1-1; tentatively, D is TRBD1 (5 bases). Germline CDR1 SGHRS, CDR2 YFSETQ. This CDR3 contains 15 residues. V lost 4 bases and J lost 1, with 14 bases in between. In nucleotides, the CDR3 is TGCGCCAGCAGCCACAAGGACATTGGGAACACTGAAGCTTTCTTT. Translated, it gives CASSHKDIGNTEAFF.

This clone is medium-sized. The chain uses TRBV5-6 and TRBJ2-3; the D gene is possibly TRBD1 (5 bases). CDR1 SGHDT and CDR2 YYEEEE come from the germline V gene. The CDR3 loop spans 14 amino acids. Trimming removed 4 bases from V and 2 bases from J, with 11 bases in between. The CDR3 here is CASSGALVTDTQYF. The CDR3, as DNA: TGTGCCAGCAGCGGGGCGCTAGTCACAGATACGCAGTATTTT.

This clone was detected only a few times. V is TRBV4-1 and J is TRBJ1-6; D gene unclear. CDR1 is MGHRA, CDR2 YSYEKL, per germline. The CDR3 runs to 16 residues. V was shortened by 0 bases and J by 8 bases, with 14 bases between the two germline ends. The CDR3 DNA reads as TGCGCCAGCAGCCAAGATCTCCGGACGGGAGATTCACCCCTCCACTTT. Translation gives CASSQDLRTGDSPLHF.

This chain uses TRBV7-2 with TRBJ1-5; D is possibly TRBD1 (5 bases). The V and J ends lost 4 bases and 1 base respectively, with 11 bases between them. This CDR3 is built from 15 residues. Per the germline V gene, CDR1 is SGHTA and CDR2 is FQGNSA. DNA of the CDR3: TGTGCCAGCAGCTCTGGCGGGGCCAGCAATCAGCCCCAGCATTTT. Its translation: CASSSGGASNQPQHF.

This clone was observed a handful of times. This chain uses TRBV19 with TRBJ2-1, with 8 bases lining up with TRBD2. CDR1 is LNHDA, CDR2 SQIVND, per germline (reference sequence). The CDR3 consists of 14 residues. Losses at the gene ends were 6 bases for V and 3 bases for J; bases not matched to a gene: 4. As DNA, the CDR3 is TGTGCCAGTAGGCCGACTAGCGTCTACAATGAGCAGTTCTTC. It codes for CASRPTSVYNEQFF.

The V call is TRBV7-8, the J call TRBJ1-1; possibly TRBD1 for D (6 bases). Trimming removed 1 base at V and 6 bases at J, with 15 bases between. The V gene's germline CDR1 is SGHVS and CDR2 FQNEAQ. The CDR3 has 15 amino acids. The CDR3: CASSLDPGVFAEAFF. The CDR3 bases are TGTGCCAGCAGCTTAGACCCAGGGGTTTTTGCTGAAGCTTTCTTT.

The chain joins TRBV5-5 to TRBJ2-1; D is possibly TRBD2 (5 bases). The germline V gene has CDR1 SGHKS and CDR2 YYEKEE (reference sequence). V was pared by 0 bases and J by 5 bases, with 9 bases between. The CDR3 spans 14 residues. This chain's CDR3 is CASSLGLADNEQFF. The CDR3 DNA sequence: TGTGCCAGCAGCTTGGGGCTAGCCGACAATGAGCAGTTCTTC.

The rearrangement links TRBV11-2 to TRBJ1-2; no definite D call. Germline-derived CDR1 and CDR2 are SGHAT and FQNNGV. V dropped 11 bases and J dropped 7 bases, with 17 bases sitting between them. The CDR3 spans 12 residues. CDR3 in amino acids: CADGPQNFGYTF. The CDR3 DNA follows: TGTGCCGACGGGCCACAGAATTTTGGCTACACCTTC.

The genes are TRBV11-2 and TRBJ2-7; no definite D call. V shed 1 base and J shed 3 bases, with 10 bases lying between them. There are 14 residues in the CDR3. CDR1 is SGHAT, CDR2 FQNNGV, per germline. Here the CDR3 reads CASSLVYKNYEQYF. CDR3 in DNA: TGTGCCAGCAGCTTAGTTTACAAGAACTACGAGCAGTACTTC.

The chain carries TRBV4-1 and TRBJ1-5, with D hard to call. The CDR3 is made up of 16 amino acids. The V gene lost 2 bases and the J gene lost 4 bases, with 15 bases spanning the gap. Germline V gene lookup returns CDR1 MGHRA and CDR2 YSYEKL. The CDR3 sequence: CASSQWVTDLNQPQHF. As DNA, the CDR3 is TGCGCCAGCAGCCAATGGGTTACCGATCTGAATCAGCCCCAGCATTTT.

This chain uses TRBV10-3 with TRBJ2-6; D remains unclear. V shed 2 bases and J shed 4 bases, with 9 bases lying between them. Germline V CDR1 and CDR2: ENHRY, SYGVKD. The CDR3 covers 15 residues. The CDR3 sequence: CAISEIGSGANVLTF. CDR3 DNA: TGTGCCATCAGTGAGATCGGGTCCGGGGCCAACGTCCTGACTTTC.

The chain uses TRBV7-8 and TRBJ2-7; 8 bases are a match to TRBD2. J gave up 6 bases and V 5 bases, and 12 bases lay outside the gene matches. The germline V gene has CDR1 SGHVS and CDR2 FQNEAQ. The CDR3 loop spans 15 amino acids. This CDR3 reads CASSTPIGRVAEQYF. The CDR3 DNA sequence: TGTGCCAGCAGCACCCCGATCGGGAGGGTCGCCGAGCAGTACTTC.

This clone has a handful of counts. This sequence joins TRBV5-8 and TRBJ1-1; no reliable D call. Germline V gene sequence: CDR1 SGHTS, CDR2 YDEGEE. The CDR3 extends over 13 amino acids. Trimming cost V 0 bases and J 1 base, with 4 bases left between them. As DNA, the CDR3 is TGTGCCAGCAGCTTGGTACGGAACACTGAAGCTTTCTTT. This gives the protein CASSLVRNTEAFF.

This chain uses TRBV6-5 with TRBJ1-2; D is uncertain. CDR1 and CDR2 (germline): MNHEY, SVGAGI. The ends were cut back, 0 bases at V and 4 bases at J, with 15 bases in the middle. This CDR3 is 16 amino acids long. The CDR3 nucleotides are TGTGCCAGCAGTTACTCCGGGCCCTCCACGATCTATGGCTACACCTTC. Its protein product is CASSYSGPSTIYGYTF.